This TCR beta chain is drawn from a study of human CD4 T cells and Enterobacteriaceae. The memory gate held CD4+ cells that were not CD45RA+CCR7+CD95- naive cells, over 98% pure. This CDR3 region has 12 residues. Between the trimmed V and J ends, which lost 4 bases and 5 bases, there was a span of 11 bases. CDR1 and CDR2 (germline): SQVTM, ANQGSEA. Using immunoSEQ multiplex PCR, the repertoire was profiled, and TCRdb retains in-frame clones only, with some absent. The sample has 25,000 to 35,000 clones; around four fifths are singletons. This sequence was found in a human donor in good health. V is TRBV29-1 and J is TRBJ2-5, with D possibly matching TRBD2 (6 bases). Sample: memory CD4+ T cells from blood. As DNA, the CDR3 is TGCAGCGTTGTGGGACTTTCGGAGACCCAGTACTTC. Protein sequence: CSVVGLSETQYF.